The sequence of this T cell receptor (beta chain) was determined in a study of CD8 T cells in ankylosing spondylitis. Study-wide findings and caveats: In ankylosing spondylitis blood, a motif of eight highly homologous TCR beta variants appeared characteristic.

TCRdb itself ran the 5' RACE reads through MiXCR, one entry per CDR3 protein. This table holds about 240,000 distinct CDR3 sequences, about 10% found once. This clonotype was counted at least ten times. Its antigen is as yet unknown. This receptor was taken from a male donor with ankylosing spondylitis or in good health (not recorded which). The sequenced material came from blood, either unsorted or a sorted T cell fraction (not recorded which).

CDR3 loop: CASRESKGHEQYF. The CDR3 DNA is TGTGCCAGCAGGGAGTCAAAGGGCCACGAGCAGTACTTC. The chain is built from TRBV28 and TRBJ2-7; no reliable D call. V lost 6 bases to trimming and J lost 5 bases, with 14 bases between them. Germline assignment: CDR1 MDHEN and CDR2 SYDVKM. The CDR3 extends over 13 amino acids.